This T cell receptor (beta chain) was captured by sequencing in a study of T cell changes during pregnancy in multiple sclerosis (dated by TCRdb to between 2018 and 2021). Context from the whole study: The study looked at changes in the T cell repertoire across pregnancy in women with multiple sclerosis.

The germline V gene specifies KGHSH as CDR1 and LQKENI as CDR2. Reading from cysteine to phenylalanine, the CDR3 counts 13 amino acids. The read is trimmed to its CDR3 DNA, 39 bases read in frame from base 1. Between the V and J ends, shortened by 0 bases and 6 bases respectively, the junction contains 6 bases. As to this clone: No cognate antigen has been identified for it. Qualities for individual bases were not recorded, and no much larger clone is one base off.

The library was built by means of the immunoSEQ multiplex PCR assay. As stored in TCRdb, this immuneACCESS dataset retains in-frame rearrangements with V and J assigned. A fraction of the clones does not appear; measured against another copy, unresolved V genes explain less than half of the discrepancy, and the remainder lacks a known reason. The sample profile shows about 120,000 clones; about 90% of them were found once. The ten largest make up more than 1.5% of the sample. The source is a female donor with multiple sclerosis, enrolled in a pregnancy study. The material sequenced was peripheral blood, taken in the third trimester of pregnancy. The sequence links TRBV18 to TRBJ2-1; a confident D gene designation cannot be given. The CDR3 protein sequence reads: CASSPPVGNEQFF. The DNA is TGTGCCAGCTCACCACCCGTCGGCAATGAGCAGTTCTTC.